The rows below give T cell receptor beta chains drawn from one sample of a study of cytomegalovirus exposure and HLA in healthy donors. Only in-frame clones appear in the TCRdb table, and some are missing; sequencing was by immunoSEQ multiplex PCR. The repertoire consists of about 120,000 clones, with approximately 77% occurring once and the leading ten covering 4.5% to 5%. The sample was PBMCs. These receptors were collected from a man aged 50-60 years in good health and CMV-seropositive. The CDR3 runs from the conserved cysteine through the conserved F or W. A D gene is named only where the DNA matches it firmly. Not every row has a clone size; where given, it reads once, few, many or a size class.

TRBJ1-2	once	-	TRBV5-1	TGCGCCAGCACCCCCGAGGCAACTAACTATGGCTACACCTTC	CASTPEATNYGYTF
TRBJ1-3	-	-	TRBV7-6	TGTGCCAGCAGCTTAGACAGCTCTGGAAACACCATATATTTT	CASSLDSSGNTIYF
TRBJ2-3	-	TRBD2	TRBV7-2	TGTGCCAGCAGCTCGACTAGCGGGAGGGCAGATACGCAGTATTTT	CASSSTSGRADTQYF
TRBJ2-1	-	-	TRBV19	TGTGCCAGTAGTCCCCCCTCGCGAAACAATGAGCAGTTCTTC	CASSPPSRNNEQFF
TRBJ1-1	-	-	TRBV7-8	TGTGCCAGCAGCTTAGCGCGGGTCCAAAGAAAGCCTGAAGCTTTCTTT	CASSLARVQRKPEAFF
TRBJ1-1	once	-	TRBV19	TGTGCCAGTAGTCGATTGCAGGCCAACACTGAAGCTTTCTTT	CASSRLQANTEAFF
TRBJ1-1	-	-	TRBV30	TGTGCCTGTGACAGGCCCGTGAACACTGAAGCTTTCTTT	CACDRPVNTEAFF
TRBJ1-1	-	-	TRBV7-2	TGTGCCAGCAGCTGGCGGCGGGCTTTCTTT	CASSWRRAFF
TRBJ2-7	-	TRBD2	TRBV6-1	TGTGCCAGCAGTGAAGGGGGGACTAGCGCTGGCACTTACGAGCAGTACTTC	CASSEGGTSAGTYEQYF
TRBJ1-5	-	TRBD1	TRBV2	TGTGCCAGCGGGACAGGTTATAATAGCAATCAGCCCCAGCATTTT	CASGTGYNSNQPQHF
TRBJ2-7	once	TRBD1	TRBV28	TGTGCCAGCAGCCCCCGGGGGACAGGAGCCTACGAGCAGTACTTC	CASSPRGTGAYEQYF
TRBJ1-5	-	-	TRBV7-2	TGTGCCAGCAGCTCGGATGGGCTCGGCAATCAGCCCCAGCATTTT	CASSSDGLGNQPQHF
TRBJ2-2	-	-	TRBV27	TGTGCCAGCAGTTTATGGAGTCCTCCCAGCGGGGAGCTGTTTTTT	CASSLWSPPSGELFF
TRBJ2-1	-	-	TRBV28	TGTGCCAGCAGTTTATCACAGGACAATGAGCAGTTCTTC	CASSLSQDNEQFF
TRBJ1-1	-	TRBD1	TRBV5-4	TGTGCCAGCAGCGGGACAGGGCAAACTGAAGCTTTCTTT	CASSGTGQTEAFF
TRBJ1-2	few	TRBD1	TRBV18	TGTGCCAGCTCACGACAGGGGGAGGACTATGGCTACACCTTC	CASSRQGEDYGYTF
TRBJ1-4	-	-	TRBV27	TGTGCCAGCATTTGTCAGAATTCAACTAATGAAAAACTGTTTTTT	CASICQNSTNEKLFF
TRBJ1-2	-	TRBD1	TRBV10-2	TGCGCCAGCAGTAACCGACAGGGAGGCTATGGCTACACCTTC	CASSNRQGGYGYTF
TRBJ1-1	few	-	TRBV5-5	TGTGCCAGCAGCCCAGGATTGATGAACACTGAAGCTTTCTTT	CASSPGLMNTEAFF
TRBJ2-5	-	TRBD2	TRBV5-1	TGCGCCAGCAGCCTAATACTAGCGGGGGGACAAGAGACCCAGTACTTC	CASSLILAGGQETQYF
TRBJ2-1	-	TRBD2	TRBV5-1	TGCGCCAGCAGCTTGGGTCCGACTAGCGAGTACAATGAGCAGTTCTTC	CASSLGPTSEYNEQFF
TRBJ1-1	-	-	TRBV9	TGTGCCAGCAGCCCAACCTTAGACCAACCGGGGGGATCGAACACTGAAGCTTTCTTT	CASSPTLDQPGGSNTEAFF
TRBJ1-2	few	-	TRBV6-5	TGTGCCAGCAGGCAGGGACTTCATGGCTACACCTTC	CASRQGLHGYTF
TRBJ2-7	once	-	TRBV2	TGTGCCAGCAGTGATTTTGGGGCCTTCTCCTACGAGCAGTACTTC	CASSDFGAFSYEQYF
TRBJ2-2	-	-	TRBV7-9	TGTGCCAGGGATCAGGGTAACACCGGGGAGCTGTTTTTT	CARDQGNTGELFF
TRBJ2-5	-	TRBD2	TRBV19	TGTGCCAGTAGTGGGACTAGCGGGTACCAAGAGACCCAGTACTTC	CASSGTSGYQETQYF
TRBJ1-3	-	TRBD1	TRBV5-1	TGCGCCAGCAGCTTGGGGGACAGGGCTGGAAACACCATATATTTT	CASSLGDRAGNTIYF
TRBJ1-2	-	-	TRBV27	TGTGCCAGCAGCCTTGACCCCAAAGGGGACTATGGCTACACCTTC	CASSLDPKGDYGYTF
TRBJ2-1	-	TRBD1	TRBV5-1	TGCGCCAGCGGCCGGGACAGGGGTTACAATGAGCAGTTCTTC	CASGRDRGYNEQFF
TRBJ2-7	-	TRBD2	TRBV5-4	TGTGCCAGCAGCCTATCTAGCGGGAGTGACGAGCAGTACTTC	CASSLSSGSDEQYF